The entry below gives a single T cell receptor beta chain sequence along with its context. What it binds is unknown. This specimen comes from a study of T-cell memory formation after mild COVID-19. Study details: The study found TCR clusters largely donor specific.

CDR1 is DFQATT and CDR2 is SNEGSKA in the germline V gene (reference sequence). This CDR3 comprises 12 residues. Between the trimmed V and J ends, which lost 3 bases and 0 bases, there was a span of 5 bases. Each CDR3 protein gets one entry after TCRdb re-called the 5' RACE reads with MiXCR. The sample holds 550,000 to 650,000 distinct CDR3 sequences, 15% to 20% seen once. General study results and limits: Day 15 to 85 contractors were CD4/CD8 balanced; later expanders leaned CD4+.

The receptor was derived from an adult woman who had mild COVID-19 (a few samples of this study predate the infection). Cell type and time point are not known. The sample was PBMCs or a T cell subset sorted from them (not recorded which). The chain is built from TRBV20-1 and TRBJ1-1; D unclear. CDR3 bases: TGCAGTGCTAGGGTCCTGAACACTGAAGCTTTCTTT. Its translation: CSARVLNTEAFF.